This entry lists 32 T cell receptor beta chains sequenced from one sample in a study of multiple sclerosis patients with progressive multifocal leukoencephalopathy. Time point denoted: time of PML onset. Here immunoSEQ multiplex PCR was the method, and the copy in TCRdb shows in-frame clones only, minus some. Seen here are fewer than 40,000 clones, about 91% observed once, and the top ten hold 5.7%. The material was PBMCs, obtained from a patient treated with natalizumab. These receptor sequences come from a woman aged 40 to 50 with progressive multifocal leukoencephalopathy.

The J gene is TRBJ1-5, the V gene TRBV2; D gene uncertain. V lost 4 bases to trimming and J lost 5 bases, with 9 bases between them. CDR1 SNHLY and CDR2 FYNNEI come from the germline V gene. There are 13 residues in the CDR3. CDR3 in amino acids: CASSVRADQPQHF. The CDR3 bases are TGTGCCAGCAGTGTACGGGCAGATCAGCCCCAGCATTTT.

The rearrangement joins TRBV19 to TRBJ1-4; 10 positions match TRBD1. Germline V gene lookup returns CDR1 LNHDA and CDR2 SQIVND (reference sequence). The V gene end was trimmed by 6 bases and the J gene end by 4 bases; junction bases not matched to a gene: 8. This CDR3 is 16 amino acids long. CDR3 nucleotide sequence: TGTGCCAGTAGAACGGGACAGGGGAGAGATAATGAAAAACTGTTTTTT. Translating it yields CASRTGQGRDNEKLFF.

The chain links TRBV27 to TRBJ1-2; D gene unclear. The CDR3 totals 15 residues. The V end was cut by 6 bases, the J end by 4 bases, with 18 bases between. Per the germline V gene, CDR1 is MNHEY and CDR2 is SMNVEV (reference sequence). The chain's CDR3 is CASRSDGGTTYGYTF. The CDR3 nucleotides read TGTGCCAGCAGATCAGACGGCGGCACCACCTATGGCTACACCTTC.

V is TRBV5-1 and J is TRBJ2-2; maybe TRBD2 (6 bases). The CDR3 sequence is 17 residues long. V gave up 0 bases and J gave up 4 bases, with 16 bases separating them. CDR1 is SGHRS and CDR2 is YFSETQ in the germline V gene. CDR3 DNA: TGCGCCAGCAGCTTGGCCGTCGGCGGGGCGACCACCGGGGAGCTGTTTTTT. Translated, it gives CASSLAVGGATTGELFF.

J is TRBJ2-5 and V is TRBV19, with 12 positions matching TRBD1. In germline, CDR1 is LNHDA, CDR2 SQIVND (reference sequence). Trimming took 4 bases from V and 4 from J; bases not matched to a gene: 10. CDR3 size: 17 residues. In DNA, the CDR3 is TGTGCCAGTAGTAGACTACTTGGGACAGGGGGCGCAGAGACCCAGTACTTC. It yields the protein CASSRLLGTGGAETQYF.

The chain combines TRBV7-9 with TRBJ1-2, with a possible D match to TRBD1 (6 bases). Trimming cost V 5 bases and J 3 bases, with 19 bases left between them. The CDR3 spans 16 residues. In germline, CDR1 is SEHNR, CDR2 FQNEAQ (reference sequence). DNA for the CDR3: TGTGCCAGCAGCCAGGTATCACAGGGAAGGGACTATGGCTACACCTTC. The encoded protein is CASSQVSQGRDYGYTF.

J is TRBJ2-7 and V is TRBV6-5; TRBD2 is a possible D gene (6 bases). Germline V lookup: CDR1 MNHEY, CDR2 SVGAGI. Trimming took 5 bases from V and 3 from J, leaving 8 bases between them. The CDR3 has 12 amino acids. The CDR3 spells CASSPGGYEQYF. In DNA form, the CDR3 reads TGTGCCAGCAGTCCCGGGGGCTACGAGCAGTACTTC.

A few counts support this clone. This chain links TRBV11-2 with TRBJ2-7, with 9 bases lining up with TRBD1. Germline lookup yields CDR1 SGHAT and CDR2 FQNNGV. The CDR3 is 15 amino acids. With V trimmed by 5 bases and J by 2 bases, 7 bases remained unmatched. The CDR3 spells CASSALTGGTYEQYF. In nucleotides, the CDR3 is TGTGCCAGCAGCGCTCTGACAGGGGGTACCTACGAGCAGTACTTC.

The chain couples TRBV5-6 to TRBJ1-2; D remains ambiguous. Germline-derived CDR1 and CDR2 are SGHDT and YYEEEE. This CDR3 is built from 14 residues. V lost 0 bases, J lost 8 bases, and 14 bases lay in between. The CDR3 DNA reads as TGTGCCAGCAGCTTGGACGGGCCCATGGGGGGCTACACCTTC. Its protein product is CASSLDGPMGGYTF. The variable domain in full, completed from reference TRBV5-6 and TRBJ1-2, reads DAGVTQSPTHLIKTRGQQVTLRCSPKSGHDTVSWYQQALGQGPQFIFQYYEEEERQRGNFPDRFSGHQFPNYSSELNVNALLLGDSALYLCASSLDGPMGGYTFGSGTRLTVV.

This clone was seen more than once but under ten times. V is TRBV4-3 and J is TRBJ1-1; D possibly corresponds to TRBD1 (6 bases). V was trimmed by 0 bases and J by 1 base, leaving 9 bases between them. Looked up from germline, CDR1 is LGHNA and CDR2 is YSLEER. The CDR3 spans 15 residues. The CDR3 loop is CASSQDWGQNTEAFF. The CDR3 region has the DNA TGCGCCAGCAGCCAAGATTGGGGACAGAACACTGAAGCTTTCTTT.

This clone came up once. The chain links TRBV14 to TRBJ2-4; D remains unclear. Germline CDR1 reads SGHDN; CDR2 reads FVKESK. CDR3 length: 15 residues. V was trimmed by 1 base and J by 1 base, leaving 8 bases between them. CDR3 in amino acids: CASSQVGVAKNIQYF. The CDR3 nucleotides read TGTGCCAGCAGCCAAGTTGGGGTTGCCAAAAACATTCAGTACTTC.

Remarks on this clone: At the DNA level, this CDR3 is encoded by other sequences in the same sample as well. V and J are TRBV7-2 and TRBJ2-3; TRBD2 matches at 7 bases. Germline V gene sequence: CDR1 SGHTA, CDR2 FQGNSA. This CDR3 region has 14 residues. V trimming: 5 bases; J trimming: 6 bases; junction bases outside the gene matches: 8. The CDR3 loop reads CASSRGGEGDTQYF. For the CDR3, the DNA is TGTGCCAGCAGCCGTGGGGGGGAGGGCGATACGCAGTATTTT.

The V call is TRBV9, the J call TRBJ2-7; 7 bases are a match to TRBD2. Losses at the gene ends were 3 bases for V and 0 bases for J; bases not matched to a gene: 6. Germline loops: CDR1 SGDLS, CDR2 YYNGEE. The CDR3 totals 15 residues. CDR3 sequence reads: CASSASGGVSYEQYF. For the CDR3, the DNA is TGTGCCAGCAGCGCCTCGGGGGGAGTCTCCTACGAGCAGTACTTC.

J is TRBJ1-1 and V is TRBV30; tentative D call: TRBD1 (5 bases). V was pared by 0 bases and J by 6 bases, with 11 bases between. The CDR3 sequence is 13 residues long. The germline V gene has CDR1 GTSNPN and CDR2 SVGIG (reference sequence). The CDR3 region has the DNA TGTGCCTGGAGTGTGGGGGAGGTGGCTGAAGCTTTCTTT. Translation gives CAWSVGEVAEAFF. Together with reference TRBV30 and TRBJ1-1, the CDR3 gives the full variable domain: SQTIHQWPATLVQPVGSPLSLECTVEGTSNPNLYWYRQAAGRGLQLLFYSVGIGQISSEVPQNLSASRPQDRQFILSSKKLLLSDSGFYLCAWSVGEVAEAFFGQGTRLTVV.

This sequence joins TRBV2 and TRBJ2-7; 8 bases match TRBD1. The CDR3 has 12 residues. Germline CDR1 reads SNHLY; CDR2 reads FYNNEI. The V gene end was trimmed by 10 bases and the J gene end by 0 bases; junction bases not matched to a gene: 2. The chain's CDR3 is CAIGQGSYEQYF. CDR3 bases: TGTGCCATTGGACAGGGCTCCTACGAGCAGTACTTC.

This clone was observed once. J is TRBJ1-1 and V is TRBV2; 7 bases fit TRBD1. There are 15 residues in the CDR3. CDR1 is SNHLY and CDR2 is FYNNEI in the germline V gene. The V and J ends lost 6 bases and 8 bases, in that order; junction bases with no gene match: 15. The CDR3 coding sequence is TGTGCCAGCAGCCAGCGAGGACAGGCCCGGGGGGAAGCTTTCTTT. It translates to CASSQRGQARGEAFF.

This chain uses TRBV7-3 with TRBJ2-2; TRBD2 aligns across 12 bases. With V trimmed by 6 bases and J by 7 bases, 6 bases remained unmatched. CDR1 is SGHTA, CDR2 FQGTGA, per germline. The CDR3 length is 15 residues. The CDR3 loop reads CASSTTSGRGGELFF. The CDR3 DNA reads TGTGCCAGCAGTACGACTAGCGGGAGAGGCGGGGAGCTGTTTTTT.

This chain links TRBV7-5 with TRBJ1-5; TRBD1, the table's D call, lacks a check against the DNA. TRBV7-5 represents a pseudogene. This CDR3 has 16 residues. Written as DNA, the CDR3 is TGTGCCAGAAGCTTGATCAGACAGGTCTTAAATCAGCCCCAGCATTTT. Protein sequence: CARSLIRQVLNQPQHF.

The V call is TRBV7-2, the J call TRBJ2-5; 10 bases are a match to TRBD2. The V segment lost 3 bases and the J segment 3 bases; nucleotides outside the gene matches: 10. Per the germline V gene, CDR1 is SGHTA and CDR2 is FQGNSA. CDR3 length equals 17 residues. This chain's CDR3 is CASSFRPGLAAKETQYF. The DNA of the CDR3 is TGTGCCAGCAGCTTCCGCCCCGGACTAGCGGCTAAAGAGACCCAGTACTTC. The full variable domain, its missing parts supplied by reference TRBV7-2 and TRBJ2-5, is GAGVSQSPSNKVTEKGKDVELRCDPISGHTALYWYRQSLGQGLEFLIYFQGNSAPDKSGLPSDRFSAERTGGSVSTLTIQRTQQEDSAVYLCASSFRPGLAAKETQYFGPGTRLLVL.

V is TRBV19 and J is TRBJ1-5; D remains ambiguous. The ends were cut back, 5 bases at V and 3 bases at J, with 5 bases in the middle. Looked up from germline, CDR1 is LNHDA and CDR2 is SQIVND (reference sequence). The CDR3 is made up of 12 amino acids. The CDR3 sequence is CASSFPNQPQHF. The CDR3 nucleotides are TGTGCCAGTAGTTTTCCCAATCAGCCCCAGCATTTT.

The chain couples TRBV5-1 to TRBJ1-5; 7 positions agree with TRBD1. Germline trimming cut 4 bases from V and 5 bases from J; bases unmatched to any gene: 3. Looked up from germline, CDR1 is SGHRS and CDR2 is YFSETQ. This CDR3 comprises 13 residues. The CDR3 protein is CASSKTGDQPQHF. The CDR3 coding sequence is TGCGCCAGCAGCAAAACAGGGGATCAGCCCCAGCATTTT.

The rearrangement joins TRBV10-3 to TRBJ2-1, with 7 bases lining up with TRBD2. J lost 6 bases, V lost 3 bases, and 8 bases had no gene match. This CDR3 is 15 amino acids long. The V gene's germline CDR1 is ENHRY and CDR2 SYGVKD. CDR3 loop: CAISEGRELGNEQFF. CDR3 nucleotide sequence: TGTGCCATCAGTGAAGGGCGGGAGCTTGGCAATGAGCAGTTCTTC.

V and J are TRBV7-2 and TRBJ2-2; 7 nucleotides align to TRBD1. Germline V gene lookup returns CDR1 SGHTA and CDR2 FQGNSA. CDR3 length equals 17 residues. V was clipped by 4 bases and J by 7 bases; unmatched bases: 15. As DNA, the CDR3 is TGTGCCAGCAGCTCATTAACGGAAGGAAGGGGGCACGGGGAGCTGTTTTTT. Residues: CASSSLTEGRGHGELFF.

This clone showed up just a few times. The rearrangement joins TRBV5-3 to TRBJ1-2; D might be TRBD1 (6 bases). TRBV5-3 counts as an open reading frame of uncertain function. CDR3 length: 13 residues. Trimming stripped 1 base from V and 8 bases from J, with 12 bases between. The CDR3 here is CARSLMGAEGYTF. In DNA form, the CDR3 reads TGTGCCAGAAGCTTGATGGGGGCGGAGGGCTACACCTTC.

The CDR3 reads CASGMPGTSVSGANVLTF. CDR3 DNA sequence: TGTGCCAGCGGAATGCCCGGGACTTCCGTCTCTGGGGCCAACGTCCTGACTTTC. V usage is TRBV27 and J usage is TRBJ2-6; the D gene is possibly TRBD2 (6 bases). The CDR3 runs 18 residues. The germline gives CDR1 MNHEY, CDR2 SMNVEV (reference sequence). V was shortened by 8 bases and J by 0 bases, with 20 bases between the two germline ends.

The chain employs TRBV5-6 and TRBJ2-7, with D unresolved. The germline gives CDR1 SGHDT, CDR2 YYEEEE. CDR3 length: 11 residues. V lost 0 bases to trimming and J lost 7 bases, with 5 bases between them. The CDR3 region is CASSLGGEQYF. Here the CDR3 DNA reads TGTGCCAGCAGCTTGGGTGGGGAGCAGTACTTC.

This clone was observed a handful of times. The J gene is TRBJ1-2, the V gene TRBV5-1, with D possibly being TRBD1 (5 bases). Trimming stripped 0 bases from V and 8 bases from J, with 14 bases between. CDR1 is SGHRS, CDR2 YFSETQ, per germline. The CDR3 is 14 residues long. CDR3 DNA: TGCGCCAGCAGCTTGGGACAGACCGCTCGGGGCTACACCTTC. Encoded protein: CASSLGQTARGYTF.

This clone was observed once. The gene calls are TRBV4-1 and TRBJ1-5, with D uncertain. The V and J ends lost 7 bases and 2 bases respectively, with 15 bases between them. The CDR3 extends over 15 amino acids. Germline V gene data show CDR1 as MGHRA and CDR2 as YSYEKL. CDR3 sequence reads: CASTPGPGGNQPQHF. The CDR3 region has the DNA TGCGCCAGCACCCCTGGGCCGGGCGGCAATCAGCCCCAGCATTTT.

The rearrangement uses TRBV4-1 and TRBJ1-3; unclear D gene. There are 15 residues in the CDR3. Trimming cost V 6 bases and J 4 bases, with 16 bases left between them. Looked up from germline, CDR1 is MGHRA and CDR2 is YSYEKL. As DNA, the CDR3 is TGCGCCAGCAGTCCTCTAAATGCGGGCGGAAACACCATATATTTT. Translation gives CASSPLNAGGNTIYF.

The chain is built from TRBV19 and TRBJ1-5; D call uncertain. This CDR3 spans 16 amino acids. Trimming pared 3 bases from V and 0 bases from J, leaving 12 bases between. Germline CDR1 reads LNHDA; CDR2 reads SQIVND (reference sequence). The CDR3 loop is CASSIVGGNSNQPQHF. As DNA, the CDR3 is TGTGCCAGTAGTATCGTGGGAGGCAATAGCAATCAGCCCCAGCATTTT. The variable domain in full, with the rest retrieved from reference TRBV19 and TRBJ1-5, is DGGITQSPKYLFRKEGQNVTLSCEQNLNHDAMYWYRQDPGQGLRLIYYSQIVNDFQKGDIAEGYSVSREKKESFPLTVTSAQKNPTAFYLCASSIVGGNSNQPQHFGDGTRLSIL.

The V gene is TRBV11-1, the J gene TRBJ2-7; 9 bases line up with TRBD1. The CDR3 consists of 14 residues. Trimming cost V 5 bases and J 4 bases; bases outside gene matches: 6. Germline assignment: CDR1 SGHAT and CDR2 FQDESV (reference sequence). The CDR3 loop reads CASSRGTGSYEQYF. CDR3 in DNA: TGTGCCAGCAGCCGTGGGACAGGGAGTTACGAGCAGTACTTC.

The V call is TRBV2, the J call TRBJ1-6, with D uncertain. The V end was cut by 2 bases, the J end by 9 bases, with 8 bases between. This CDR3 comprises 13 residues. CDR1 and CDR2 from the germline V gene are SNHLY and FYNNEI. The CDR3 DNA sequence: TGTGCCAGCAGTGAAAAGGGTGGTTCACCCCTCCACTTT. Its protein is CASSEKGGSPLHF.